This T cell receptor (beta chain) was sequenced during a study of T cell repertoires in cytomegalovirus infection. At the level of the study: An indication of both CMV infection and matching HLA type came from public TCR beta signatures.

TCRdb reprocessed the reads via MiXCR and lists one record per CDR3 protein. The profile shows 650,000 to 900,000 distinct CDR3 sequences, 25% to 30% of them singletons. Details on this clonotype: Its antigen is still unknown.

The sample was cultured CD8+ T cells from PBMCs, taken from culture after CMV antigen stimulation. The TCR sequence derives from a human donor in good health (CMV status not recorded). Some clones in this sample may be carry-over from other donors' samples.

CDR3 in amino acids: CASSPTLGDEKLFF. For the CDR3, the DNA is TGTGCCAGCAGTCCGACATTGGGGGATGAAAAACTGTTTTTT. The chain joins TRBV12-3 or TRBV12-4 to TRBJ1-4, with D maybe TRBD1 (5 bases). The CDR3 covers 14 residues. Trimming removed 5 bases from V and 6 bases from J, with 13 bases in between.